This T cell receptor beta chain is from a study of shared clonotypes between healthy human individuals. Assay execution proceeded at the deep level. Assay: immunoSEQ multiplex PCR; the TCRdb copy retains only in-frame clones and omits some. The sample lists about 2.5 million clones; around 90% were seen once. This CDR3 comprises 15 residues. The V end was cut by 7 bases, the J end by 11 bases, with 24 bases between. The V gene's germline CDR1 is MDHEN and CDR2 SYDVKM. Sample: naive CD4+ T cells from PBMCs. Stated subset: CD45RA+ positively selected. The clonotype was recovered from a man younger than 35 in good health. Some clones in this sample may be carry-over from other donors' samples. The V gene is TRBV28, the J gene TRBJ1-5; weak D call: TRBD1 (6 bases). The chain's CDR3 is CASTPSAGALKAQHF. Written as DNA, the CDR3 is TGTGCCAGCACACCCTCGGCGGGGGCCCTTAAGGCCCAGCATTTT. Combining the CDR3 with reference TRBV28 and TRBJ1-5 gives the whole variable domain DVKVTQSSRYLVKRTGEKVFLECVQDMDHENMFWYRQDPGLGLRLIYFSYDVKMKEKGDIPEGYSVSREKKERFSLILESASTNQTSMYLCASTPSAGALKAQHFGDGTRLSIL.